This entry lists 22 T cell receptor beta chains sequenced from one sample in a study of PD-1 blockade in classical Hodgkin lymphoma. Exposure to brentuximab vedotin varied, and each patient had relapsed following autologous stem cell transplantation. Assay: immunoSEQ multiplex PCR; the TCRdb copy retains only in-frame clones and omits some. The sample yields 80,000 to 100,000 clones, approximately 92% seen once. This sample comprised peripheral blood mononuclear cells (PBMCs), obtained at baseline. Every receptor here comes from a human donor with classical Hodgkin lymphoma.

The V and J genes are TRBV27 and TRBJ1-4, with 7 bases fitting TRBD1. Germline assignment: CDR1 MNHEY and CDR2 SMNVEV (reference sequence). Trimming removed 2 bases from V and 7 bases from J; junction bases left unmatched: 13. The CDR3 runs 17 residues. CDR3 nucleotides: TGTGCCAGCAGTTTAGGGCGACAAGGGGGCTCGGGTGAAAAACTGTTTTTT. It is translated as CASSLGRQGGSGEKLFF.

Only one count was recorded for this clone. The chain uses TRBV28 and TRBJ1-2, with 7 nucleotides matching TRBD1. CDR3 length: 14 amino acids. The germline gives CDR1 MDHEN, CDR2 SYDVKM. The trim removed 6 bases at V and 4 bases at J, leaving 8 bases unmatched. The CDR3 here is CASSPDRTAYGYTF. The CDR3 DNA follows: TGTGCCAGCAGCCCGGACAGGACCGCCTATGGCTACACCTTC.

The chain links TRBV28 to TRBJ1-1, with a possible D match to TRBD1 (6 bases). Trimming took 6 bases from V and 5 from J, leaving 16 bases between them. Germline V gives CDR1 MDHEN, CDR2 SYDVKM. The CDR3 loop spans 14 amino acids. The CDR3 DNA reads TGTGCCAGCAGGCCGGAAGGGGGTTGGACTGAAGCTTTCTTT. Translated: CASRPEGGWTEAFF.

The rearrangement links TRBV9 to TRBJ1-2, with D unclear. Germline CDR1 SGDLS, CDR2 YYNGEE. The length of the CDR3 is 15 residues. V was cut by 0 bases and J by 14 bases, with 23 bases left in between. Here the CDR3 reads CASSVEAGVFRGLTF. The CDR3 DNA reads TGTGCCAGCAGCGTAGAGGCTGGGGTTTTTAGAGGATTGACCTTC.

CDR3 sequence (DNA): TGTGCCAGCAGCAGCCTTTCAGGGACTTCTAATGAGCAGTTCTTC. It codes for CASSSLSGTSNEQFF. The J gene is TRBJ2-1, the V gene TRBV2; D is possibly TRBD2 (6 bases). CDR1 SNHLY and CDR2 FYNNEI come from the germline V gene. This CDR3 contains 15 residues. V shed 6 bases and J shed 7 bases, with 19 bases lying between them.

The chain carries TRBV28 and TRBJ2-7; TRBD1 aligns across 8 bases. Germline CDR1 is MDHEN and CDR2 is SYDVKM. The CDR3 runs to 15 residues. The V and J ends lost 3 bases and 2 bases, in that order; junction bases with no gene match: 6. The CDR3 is CASSFRTGPTYEQYF. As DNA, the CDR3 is TGTGCCAGCAGTTTCCGGACAGGGCCCACCTACGAGCAGTACTTC.

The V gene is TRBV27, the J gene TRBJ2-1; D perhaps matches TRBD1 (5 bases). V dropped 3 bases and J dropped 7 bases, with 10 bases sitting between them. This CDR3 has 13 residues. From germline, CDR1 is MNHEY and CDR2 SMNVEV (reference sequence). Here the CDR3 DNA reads TGTGCCAGCAGTTTTGGAAGGGGAAATGAGCAGTTCTTC. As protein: CASSFGRGNEQFF.

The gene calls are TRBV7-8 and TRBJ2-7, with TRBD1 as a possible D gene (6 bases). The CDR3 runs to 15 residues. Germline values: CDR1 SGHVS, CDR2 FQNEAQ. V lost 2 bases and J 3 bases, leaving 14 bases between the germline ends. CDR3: CASSLPRTVYYEQYF. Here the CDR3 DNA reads TGTGCCAGCAGCTTACCAAGGACAGTGTACTACGAGCAGTACTTC.

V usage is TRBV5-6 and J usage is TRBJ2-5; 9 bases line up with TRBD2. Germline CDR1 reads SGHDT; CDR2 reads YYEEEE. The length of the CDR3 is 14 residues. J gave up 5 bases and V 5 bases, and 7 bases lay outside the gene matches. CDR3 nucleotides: TGTGCCAGCAGGGTTAGCGGGAGAGCGGAGACCCAGTACTTC. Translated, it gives CASRVSGRAETQYF.

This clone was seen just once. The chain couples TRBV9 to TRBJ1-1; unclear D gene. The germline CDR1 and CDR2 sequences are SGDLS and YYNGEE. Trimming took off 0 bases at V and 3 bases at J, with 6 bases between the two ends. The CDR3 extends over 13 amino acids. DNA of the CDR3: TGTGCCAGCAGCGTAGAGGCCGACACTGAAGCTTTCTTT. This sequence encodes CASSVEADTEAFF.

The CDR3 nucleotides read TGTGCCACCGACGGGGATACGCAGTATTTT. This encodes CATDGDTQYF. The chain has TRBV25-1 and TRBJ2-3; D is undetermined. The V end lost 10 bases, the J end lost 6 bases, and 8 bases lay between the germline ends. The germline V gene encodes CDR1 MGHDK and CDR2 SYGVNS. The CDR3 has 10 amino acids. The entire variable domain, with the rest obtained from reference TRBV25-1 and TRBJ2-3, is as follows: EADIYQTPRYLVIGTGKKITLECSQTMGHDKMYWYQQDPGMELHLIHYSYGVNSTEKGDLSSESTVSRIRTEHFPLTLESARPSHTSQYLCATDGDTQYFGPGTRLTVL.

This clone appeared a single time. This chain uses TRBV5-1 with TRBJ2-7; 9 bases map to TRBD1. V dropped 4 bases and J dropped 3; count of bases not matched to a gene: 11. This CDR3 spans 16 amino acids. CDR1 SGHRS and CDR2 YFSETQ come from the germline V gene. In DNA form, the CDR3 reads TGCGCCAGCAGCCCAAACACAGGGGGCAGTTACTACGAGCAGTACTTC. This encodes CASSPNTGGSYYEQYF.

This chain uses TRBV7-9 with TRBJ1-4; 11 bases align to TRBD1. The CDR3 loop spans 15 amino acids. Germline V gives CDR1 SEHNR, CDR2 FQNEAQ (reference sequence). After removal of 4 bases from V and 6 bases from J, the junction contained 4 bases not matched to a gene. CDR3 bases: TGTGCCAGCAGCTCGGGACAGGGGGACGATGAAAAACTGTTTTTT. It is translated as CASSSGQGDDEKLFF. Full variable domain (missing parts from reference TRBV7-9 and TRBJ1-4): DTGVSQNPRHKITKRGQNVTFRCDPISEHNRLYWYRQTLGQGPEFLTYFQNEAQLEKSRLLSDRFSAERPKGSFSTLEIQRTEQGDSAMYLCASSSGQGDDEKLFFGSGTQLSVL.

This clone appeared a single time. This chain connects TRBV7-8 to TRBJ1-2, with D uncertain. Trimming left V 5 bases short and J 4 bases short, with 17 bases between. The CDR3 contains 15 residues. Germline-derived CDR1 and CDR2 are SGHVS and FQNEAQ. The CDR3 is CASSRFGPPPYGYTF. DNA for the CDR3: TGTGCCAGCAGCCGATTTGGGCCGCCCCCCTATGGCTACACCTTC.

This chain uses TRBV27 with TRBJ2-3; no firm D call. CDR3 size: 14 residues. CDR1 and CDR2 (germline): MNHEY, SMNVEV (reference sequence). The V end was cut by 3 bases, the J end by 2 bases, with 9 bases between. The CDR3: CASSFGRNTDTQYF. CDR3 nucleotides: TGTGCCAGCAGTTTTGGCAGAAACACAGATACGCAGTATTTT.

DNA of the CDR3: TGTGCCAGCAGTTTTAGGGGGCCTAGCTTTTACGATAGCAATCAGCCCCAGCATTTT. Amino acid sequence: CASSFRGPSFYDSNQPQHF. The gene calls are TRBV27 and TRBJ1-5; 7 bases align to TRBD1. Germline assignment: CDR1 MNHEY and CDR2 SMNVEV (reference sequence). V was pared by 3 bases and J by 0 bases, with 14 bases of the junction left unmatched. This CDR3 comprises 19 residues.

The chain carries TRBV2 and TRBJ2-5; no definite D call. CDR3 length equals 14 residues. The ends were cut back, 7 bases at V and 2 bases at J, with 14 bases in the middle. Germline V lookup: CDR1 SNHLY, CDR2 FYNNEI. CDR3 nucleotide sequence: TGTGCCAGCACGCACCGCCCTTCTCAAGAGACCCAGTACTTC. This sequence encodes CASTHRPSQETQYF.

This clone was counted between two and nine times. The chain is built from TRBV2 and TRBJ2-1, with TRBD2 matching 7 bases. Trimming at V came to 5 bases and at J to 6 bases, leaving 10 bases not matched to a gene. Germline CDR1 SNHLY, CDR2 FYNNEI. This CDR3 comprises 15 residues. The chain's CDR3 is CASSPRTRGGNEQFF. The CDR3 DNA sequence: TGTGCCAGCAGTCCCCGGACTAGGGGAGGCAATGAGCAGTTCTTC.

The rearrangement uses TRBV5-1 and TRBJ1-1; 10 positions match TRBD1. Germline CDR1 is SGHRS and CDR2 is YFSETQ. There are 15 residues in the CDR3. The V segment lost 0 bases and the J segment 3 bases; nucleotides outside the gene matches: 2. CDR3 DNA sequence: TGCGCCAGCAGCTTGGGACAGGGGGCGGACACTGAAGCTTTCTTT. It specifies CASSLGQGADTEAFF.

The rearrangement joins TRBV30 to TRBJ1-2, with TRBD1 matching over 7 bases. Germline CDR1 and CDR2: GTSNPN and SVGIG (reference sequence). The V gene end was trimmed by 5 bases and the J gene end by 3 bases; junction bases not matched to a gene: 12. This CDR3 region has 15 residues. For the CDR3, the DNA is TGTGCCTGGTCGGGTGGACAGGCGATAGACTATGGCTACACCTTC. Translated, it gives CAWSGGQAIDYGYTF.

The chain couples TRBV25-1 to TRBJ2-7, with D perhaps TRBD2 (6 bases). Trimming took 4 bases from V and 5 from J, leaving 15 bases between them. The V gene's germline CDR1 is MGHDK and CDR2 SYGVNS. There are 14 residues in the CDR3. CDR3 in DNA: TGTGCCAGCAGTGTACACCTAGCGCGGAACGAGCAGTACTTC. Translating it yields CASSVHLARNEQYF.

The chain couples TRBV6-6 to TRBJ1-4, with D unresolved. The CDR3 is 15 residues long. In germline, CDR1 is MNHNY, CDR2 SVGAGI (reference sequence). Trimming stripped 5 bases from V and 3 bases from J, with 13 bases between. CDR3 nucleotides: TGTGCCAGCAGTACGACCGGGCTGTCTAATGAAAAACTGTTTTTT. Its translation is CASSTTGLSNEKLFF.